Given below is one TCR beta chain in context. The antigen remains undetermined. A second about 7 to 12 cycle PCR used barcoded and J-beta primers. Using its own MiXCR run on the 5' RACE reads, TCRdb lists one record per CDR3 protein. The sample shows some 790,000 distinct CDR3 sequences, more than 25% of them seen only once. This specimen comes from a study of blood T cells in healthy people across ages. Study results and limitations: There was no known CMV status for donors, so expanded clonotype changes were possibly confounded. A strong correlation was found between TCR beta diversity and the percentage of naive T cells. Fewer expanded clones and more diversity marked long-lived versus aged donors.

A minimum of 7 million PBMCs was isolated per sample. The sequence came from a woman of 80 years or more in good health. The material sequenced was blood.

The CDR3 protein is CAWSPGTGRIADTQYF. CDR3 coding DNA: TGTGCCTGGAGCCCAGGGACAGGGAGAATAGCAGATACGCAGTATTTT. The rearrangement joins TRBV30 to TRBJ2-3, with 9 bases fitting TRBD1. Germline loops: CDR1 GTSNPN, CDR2 SVGIG (reference sequence). The CDR3 extends over 16 amino acids. The J segment lost 4 bases and the V segment lost 3 bases, leaving 11 bases of the junction unmatched.